The sample holds one count of the clone carrying this TCR beta chain. Per the original methods: Reference gene primers were amplified, and this amplification served to estimate nucleated cell counts. Using immunoSEQ multiplex PCR, the repertoire was profiled, and TCRdb retains in-frame clones only, with some absent. V, J and clone size are those of that table, while D and trimming were read from the DNA. The sample lists around 270,000 clones, 84% seen once, with more than 15% in the top ten. The data were obtained in a study of blood T cell repertoires in COVID-19. Study-wide context: Sites across the United States, Italy and Spain contributed samples from acute and convalescent COVID-19. T cells, B-cell-depleted T cells, or PBMCs provided the cDNA or gDNA that served as material.

Those enrolled in Seattle joined during active infection and were followed longitudinally afterward. The germline V gene has CDR1 SGDLS and CDR2 YYNGEE. The CDR3 consists of 15 residues. Trimming shortened V by 0 bases and J by 4 bases, and 11 bases separated the two germline ends. The sequencing sample was made of peripheral blood. The TCR comes from a person aged 65 to 85 with COVID-19, enrolled during active disease. The J gene is TRBJ2-1, the V gene TRBV9, with D maybe TRBD1 (5 bases). The CDR3 region is CASSVEDSLYNEQFF. The CDR3, as DNA: TGTGCCAGCAGCGTAGAAGACAGCTTATACAATGAGCAGTTCTTC. The whole variable domain, remainder taken from reference TRBV9 and TRBJ2-1, is DSGVTQTPKHLITATGQRVTLRCSPRSGDLSVYWYQQSLDQGLQFLIQYYNGEERAKGNILERFSAQQFPDLHSELNLSSLELGDSALYFCASSVEDSLYNEQFFGPGTRLTVL.